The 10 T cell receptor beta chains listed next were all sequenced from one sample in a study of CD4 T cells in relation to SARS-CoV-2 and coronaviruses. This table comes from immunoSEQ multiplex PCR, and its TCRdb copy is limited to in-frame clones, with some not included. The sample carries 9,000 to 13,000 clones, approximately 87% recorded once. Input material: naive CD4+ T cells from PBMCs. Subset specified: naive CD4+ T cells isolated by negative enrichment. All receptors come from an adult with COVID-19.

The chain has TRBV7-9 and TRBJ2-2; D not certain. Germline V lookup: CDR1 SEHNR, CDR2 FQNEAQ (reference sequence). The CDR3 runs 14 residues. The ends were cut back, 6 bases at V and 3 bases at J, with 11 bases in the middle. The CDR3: CASRVLMDTGELFF. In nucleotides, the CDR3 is TGTGCCAGCAGAGTTCTTATGGACACCGGGGAGCTGTTTTTT.

In nucleotides, the CDR3 is TGTGCCAGCAGTGGCCAGATCTTTGGGGAGCTGTTTTTT. Amino acid sequence: CASSGQIFGELFF. The genes are TRBV5-4 and TRBJ2-2; D remains ambiguous. In germline, CDR1 is SGHNT, CDR2 YYREEE (reference sequence). Trimming took 5 bases from V and 8 from J, leaving 13 bases between them. The length of the CDR3 is 13 residues. The variable domain in full, completed from reference TRBV5-4 and TRBJ2-2, reads ETGVTQSPTHLIKTRGQQVTLRCSSQSGHNTVSWYQQALGQGPQFIFQYYREEENGRGNFPPRFSGLQFPNYSSELNVNALELDDSALYLCASSGQIFGELFFGEGSRLTVL.

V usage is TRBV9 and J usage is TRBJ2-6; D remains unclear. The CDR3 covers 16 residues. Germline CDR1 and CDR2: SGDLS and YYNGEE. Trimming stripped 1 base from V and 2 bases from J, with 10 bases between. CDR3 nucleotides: TGTGCCAGCAGCGTATCTTCGAGGACTGGGGCCAACGTCCTGACTTTC. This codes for CASSVSSRTGANVLTF.

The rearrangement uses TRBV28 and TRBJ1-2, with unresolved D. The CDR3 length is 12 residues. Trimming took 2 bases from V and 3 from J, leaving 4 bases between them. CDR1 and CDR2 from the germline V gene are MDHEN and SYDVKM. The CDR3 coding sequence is TGTGCCAGCAGTTTAACAGACTATGGCTACACCTTC. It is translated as CASSLTDYGYTF.

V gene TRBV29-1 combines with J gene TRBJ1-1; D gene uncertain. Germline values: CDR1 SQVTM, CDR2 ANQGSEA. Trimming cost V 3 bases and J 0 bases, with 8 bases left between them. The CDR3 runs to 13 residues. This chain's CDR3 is CSVDEAMNTEAFF. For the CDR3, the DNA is TGCAGCGTTGATGAGGCGATGAACACTGAAGCTTTCTTT.

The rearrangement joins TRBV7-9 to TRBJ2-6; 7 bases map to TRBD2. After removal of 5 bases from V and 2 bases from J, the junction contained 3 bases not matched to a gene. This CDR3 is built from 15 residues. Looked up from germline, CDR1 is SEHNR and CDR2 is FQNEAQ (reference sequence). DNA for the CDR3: TGTGCCAGCAGCCCGGGAGGAGCTGGGGCCAACGTCCTGACTTTC. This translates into CASSPGGAGANVLTF.

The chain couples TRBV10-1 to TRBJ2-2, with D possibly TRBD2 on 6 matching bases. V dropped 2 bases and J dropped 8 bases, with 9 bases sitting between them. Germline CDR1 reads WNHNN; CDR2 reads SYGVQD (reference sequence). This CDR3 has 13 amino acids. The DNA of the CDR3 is TGCGCCAGCAGTGAGACCAGCGGGGGGGAGCTGTTTTTT. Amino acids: CASSETSGGELFF.

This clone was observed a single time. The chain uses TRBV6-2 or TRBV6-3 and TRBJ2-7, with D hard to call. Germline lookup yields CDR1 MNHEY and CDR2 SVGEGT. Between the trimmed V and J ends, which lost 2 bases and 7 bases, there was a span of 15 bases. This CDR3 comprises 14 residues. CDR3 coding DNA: TGTGCCAGCAGTTACGGTTTGACAAGTAGGGAGCAGTACTTC. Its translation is CASSYGLTSREQYF.

The CDR3 is CASGSAGTGDLRFNTEAFF. CDR3 DNA sequence: TGTGCTAGTGGTTCCGCCGGGACAGGGGATTTAAGGTTTAACACTGAAGCTTTCTTT. This rearrangement joins TRBV12-5 to TRBJ1-1; TRBD1 matches 10 bases. The V and J ends lost 4 bases and 2 bases, in that order; junction bases with no gene match: 16. The CDR3 runs 19 residues. Germline V lookup: CDR1 LGHNT, CDR2 FRNRAP.

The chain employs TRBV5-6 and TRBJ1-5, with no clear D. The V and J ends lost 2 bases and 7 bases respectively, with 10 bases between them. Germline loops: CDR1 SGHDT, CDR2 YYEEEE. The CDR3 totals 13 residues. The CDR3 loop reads CASSLSPSQPQHF. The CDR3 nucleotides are TGTGCCAGCAGCTTAAGCCCATCGCAGCCCCAGCATTTT.